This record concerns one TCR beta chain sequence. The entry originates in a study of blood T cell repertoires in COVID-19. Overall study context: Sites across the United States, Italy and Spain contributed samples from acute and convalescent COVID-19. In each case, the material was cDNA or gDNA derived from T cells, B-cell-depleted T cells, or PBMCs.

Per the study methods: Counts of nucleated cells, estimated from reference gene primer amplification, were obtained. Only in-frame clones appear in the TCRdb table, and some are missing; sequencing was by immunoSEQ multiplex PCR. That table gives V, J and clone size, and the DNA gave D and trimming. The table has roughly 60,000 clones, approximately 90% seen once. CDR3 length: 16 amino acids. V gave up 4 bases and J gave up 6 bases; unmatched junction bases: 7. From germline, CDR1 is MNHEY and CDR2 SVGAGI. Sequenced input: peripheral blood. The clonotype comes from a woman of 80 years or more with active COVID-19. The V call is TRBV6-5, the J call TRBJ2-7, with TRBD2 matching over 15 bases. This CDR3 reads CASSSLGLAGGSEQYF. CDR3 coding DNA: TGTGCCAGCAGTTCGCTTGGACTAGCGGGAGGGTCCGAGCAGTACTTC.